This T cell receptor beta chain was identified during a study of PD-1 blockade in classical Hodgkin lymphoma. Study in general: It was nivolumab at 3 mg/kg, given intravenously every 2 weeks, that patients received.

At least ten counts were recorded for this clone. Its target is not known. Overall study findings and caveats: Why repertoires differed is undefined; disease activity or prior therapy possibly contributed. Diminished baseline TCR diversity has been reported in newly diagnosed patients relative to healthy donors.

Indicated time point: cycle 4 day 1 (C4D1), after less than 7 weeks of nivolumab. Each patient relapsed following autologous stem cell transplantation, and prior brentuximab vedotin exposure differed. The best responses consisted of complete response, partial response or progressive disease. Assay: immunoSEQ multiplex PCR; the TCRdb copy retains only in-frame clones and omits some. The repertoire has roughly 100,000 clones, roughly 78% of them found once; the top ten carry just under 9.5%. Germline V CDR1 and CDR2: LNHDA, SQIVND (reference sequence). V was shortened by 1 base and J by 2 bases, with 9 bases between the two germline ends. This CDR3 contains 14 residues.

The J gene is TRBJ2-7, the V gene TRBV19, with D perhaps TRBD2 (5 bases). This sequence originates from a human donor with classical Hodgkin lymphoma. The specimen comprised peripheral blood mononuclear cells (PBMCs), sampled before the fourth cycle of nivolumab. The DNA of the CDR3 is TGTGCCAGTAGTATAGTAGGGAGCCCCTACGAGCAGTACTTC. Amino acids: CASSIVGSPYEQYF.